This T cell receptor (beta chain) was found in a study of cytomegalovirus exposure and HLA in healthy donors. Deletions cut 4 bases from V and 4 bases from J, with 8 bases between. Per germline, CDR1 SGHKS and CDR2 YYEKEE (reference sequence). The CDR3 extends over 12 amino acids. Primers included in the PCR were 60 Vbeta and 13 Jbeta primers. TCRdb keeps only in-frame clones here, not all; method: immunoSEQ multiplex PCR. There are approximately 160,000 clones in the sample; more than 60% occur only once, and 3% to 3.5% lies in the top ten. Sequenced: PBMCs. The receptor was isolated from a woman aged 50 to 60 in good health and CMV-seropositive. The V call is TRBV5-5, the J call TRBJ1-1; D remains ambiguous. As DNA, the CDR3 is TGTGCCAGCAGCCTACCGGGCACTGAAGCTTTCTTT. Translation: CASSLPGTEAFF.